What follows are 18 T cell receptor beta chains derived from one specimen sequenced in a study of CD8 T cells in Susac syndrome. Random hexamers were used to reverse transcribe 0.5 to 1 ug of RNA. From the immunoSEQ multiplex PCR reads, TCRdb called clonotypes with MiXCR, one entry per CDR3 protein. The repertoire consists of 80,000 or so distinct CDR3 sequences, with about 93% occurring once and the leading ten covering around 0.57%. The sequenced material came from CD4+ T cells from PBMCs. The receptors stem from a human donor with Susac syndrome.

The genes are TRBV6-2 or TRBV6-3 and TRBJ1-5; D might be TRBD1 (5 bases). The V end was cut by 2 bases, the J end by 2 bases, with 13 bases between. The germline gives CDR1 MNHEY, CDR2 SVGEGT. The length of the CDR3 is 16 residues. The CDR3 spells CASSYGAGTGNQPQHF. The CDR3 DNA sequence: TGTGCCAGCAGTTACGGTGCAGGGACCGGCAATCAGCCCCAGCATTTT.

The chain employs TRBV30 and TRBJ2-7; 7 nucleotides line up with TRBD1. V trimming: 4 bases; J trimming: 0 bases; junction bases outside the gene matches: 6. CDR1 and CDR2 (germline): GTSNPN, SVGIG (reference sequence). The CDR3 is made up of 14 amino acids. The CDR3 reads CAWKGQSFSYEQYF. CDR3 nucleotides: TGTGCCTGGAAGGGACAGTCCTTCTCCTACGAGCAGTACTTC. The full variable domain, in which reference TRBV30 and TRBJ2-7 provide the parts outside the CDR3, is SQTIHQWPATLVQPVGSPLSLECTVEGTSNPNLYWYRQAAGRGLQLLFYSVGIGQISSEVPQNLSASRPQDRQFILSSKKLLLSDSGFYLCAWKGQSFSYEQYFGPGTRLTVT.

CDR3 DNA sequence: TGTGCCAGCAGTGACAGATCGGTCGCTTTCTTT. As protein: CASSDRSVAFF. V and J are TRBV2 and TRBJ1-1; D remains unclear. Germline-derived CDR1 and CDR2 are SNHLY and FYNNEI. Deletions cut 3 bases from V and 11 bases from J, with 10 bases between. This CDR3 region has 11 residues.

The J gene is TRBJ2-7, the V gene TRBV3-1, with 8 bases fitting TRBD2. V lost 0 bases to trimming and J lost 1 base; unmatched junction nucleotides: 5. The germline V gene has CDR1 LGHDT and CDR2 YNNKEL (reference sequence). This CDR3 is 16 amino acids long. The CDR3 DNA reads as TGTGCCAGCAGCCAAGACAGCGGGAGTAGTTCCTACGAGCAGTACTTC. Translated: CASSQDSGSSSYEQYF.

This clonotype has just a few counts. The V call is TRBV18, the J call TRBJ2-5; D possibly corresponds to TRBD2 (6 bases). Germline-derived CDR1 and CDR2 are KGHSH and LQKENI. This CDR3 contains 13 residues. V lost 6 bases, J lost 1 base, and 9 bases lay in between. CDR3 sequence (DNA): TGTGCCAGCTCCCGGGGGACCCAAGAGACCCAGTACTTC. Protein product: CASSRGTQETQYF.

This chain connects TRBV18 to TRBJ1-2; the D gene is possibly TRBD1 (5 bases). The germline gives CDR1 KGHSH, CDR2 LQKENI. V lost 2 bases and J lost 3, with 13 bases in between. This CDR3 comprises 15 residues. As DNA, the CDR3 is TGTGCCAGCTCACCAGTTCTGCAGGGCGACTATGGCTACACCTTC. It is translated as CASSPVLQGDYGYTF.

Here the CDR3 reads CASSLGQSPALNVLTF. DNA of the CDR3: TGTGCCAGCAGCTTGGGGCAATCCCCGGCCCTCAACGTCCTGACTTTC. The rearrangement joins TRBV7-9 to TRBJ2-6, with a tentative D call TRBD1 (5 bases). V lost 3 bases to trimming and J lost 9 bases, with 18 bases between them. CDR3 length: 16 residues. Germline V gene data show CDR1 as SEHNR and CDR2 as FQNEAQ (reference sequence).

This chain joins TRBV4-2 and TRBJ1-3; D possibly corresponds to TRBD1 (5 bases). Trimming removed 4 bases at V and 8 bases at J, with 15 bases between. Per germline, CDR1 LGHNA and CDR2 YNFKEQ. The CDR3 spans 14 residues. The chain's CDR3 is CASSRTGGEDTIYF. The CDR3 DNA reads TGTGCCAGCAGCCGGACTGGAGGGGAAGACACCATATATTTT.

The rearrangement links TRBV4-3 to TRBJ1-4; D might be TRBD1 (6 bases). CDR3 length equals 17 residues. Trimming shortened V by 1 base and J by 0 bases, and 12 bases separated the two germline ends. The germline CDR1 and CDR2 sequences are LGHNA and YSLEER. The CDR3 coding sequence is TGCGCCAGCAGCCAAGGTCGGGACACCGCAACTAATGAAAAACTGTTTTTT. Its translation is CASSQGRDTATNEKLFF.

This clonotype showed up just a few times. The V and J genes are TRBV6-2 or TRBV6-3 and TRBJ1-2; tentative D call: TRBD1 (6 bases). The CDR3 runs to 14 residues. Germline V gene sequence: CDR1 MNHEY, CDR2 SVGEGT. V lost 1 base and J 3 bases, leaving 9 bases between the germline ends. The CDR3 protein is CASSYFRTDYGYTF. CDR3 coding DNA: TGTGCCAGCAGTTACTTCCGGACAGACTATGGCTACACCTTC.

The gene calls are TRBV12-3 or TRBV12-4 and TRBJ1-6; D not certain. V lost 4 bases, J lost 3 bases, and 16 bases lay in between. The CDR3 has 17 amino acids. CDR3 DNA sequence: TGTGCCAGCAGTTCAAATTTTTTGGGCATCTATAATTCACCCCTCCACTTT. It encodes CASSSNFLGIYNSPLHF.

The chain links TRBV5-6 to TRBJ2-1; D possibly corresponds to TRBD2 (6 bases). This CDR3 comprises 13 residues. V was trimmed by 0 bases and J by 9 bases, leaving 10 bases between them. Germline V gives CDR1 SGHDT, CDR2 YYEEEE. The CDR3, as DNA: TGTGCCAGCAGCTTGGATGGAGGGAGTGAGCAGTTCTTC. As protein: CASSLDGGSEQFF.

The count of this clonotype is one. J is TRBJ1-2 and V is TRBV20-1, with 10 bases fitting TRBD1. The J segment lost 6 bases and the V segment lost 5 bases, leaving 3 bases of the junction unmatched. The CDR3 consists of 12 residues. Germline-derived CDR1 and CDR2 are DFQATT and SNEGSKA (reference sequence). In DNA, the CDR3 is TGCAGTGCTCCCGGACAGGGGGATGGCTACACCTTC. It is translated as CSAPGQGDGYTF.

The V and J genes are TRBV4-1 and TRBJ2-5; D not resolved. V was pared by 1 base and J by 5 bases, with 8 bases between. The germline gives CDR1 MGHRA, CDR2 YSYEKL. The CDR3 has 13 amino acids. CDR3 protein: CASSQGPRETQYF. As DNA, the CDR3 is TGCGCCAGCAGCCAAGGGCCCAGGGAGACCCAGTACTTC.

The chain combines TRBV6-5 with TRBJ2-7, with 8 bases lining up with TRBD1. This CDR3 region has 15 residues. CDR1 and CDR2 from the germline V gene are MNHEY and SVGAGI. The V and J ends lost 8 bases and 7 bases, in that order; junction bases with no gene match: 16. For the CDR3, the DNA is TGTGCCAGCGGACGCCCCGGGACAGGCCCCTTAGAGCAGTACTTC. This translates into CASGRPGTGPLEQYF.

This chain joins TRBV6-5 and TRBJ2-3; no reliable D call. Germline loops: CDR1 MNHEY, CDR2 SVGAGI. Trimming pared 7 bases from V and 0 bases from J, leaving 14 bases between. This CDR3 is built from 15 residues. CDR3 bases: TGTGCCAGCAAAATGGACGGTCCTAGCACAGATACGCAGTATTTT. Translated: CASKMDGPSTDTQYF.

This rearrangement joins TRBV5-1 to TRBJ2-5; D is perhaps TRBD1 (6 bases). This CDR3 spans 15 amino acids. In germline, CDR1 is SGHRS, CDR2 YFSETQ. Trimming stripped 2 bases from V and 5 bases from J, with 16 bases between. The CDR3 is CASSFRTVTVETQYF. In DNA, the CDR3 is TGCGCCAGCAGCTTTAGGACAGTTACTGTGGAGACCCAGTACTTC.

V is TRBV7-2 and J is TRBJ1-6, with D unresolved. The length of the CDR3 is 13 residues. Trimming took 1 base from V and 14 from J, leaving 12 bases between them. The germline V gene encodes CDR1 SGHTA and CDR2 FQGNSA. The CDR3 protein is CASSLDSPSTLHF. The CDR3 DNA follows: TGTGCCAGCAGCTTAGATTCCCCCTCCACCCTCCACTTT.